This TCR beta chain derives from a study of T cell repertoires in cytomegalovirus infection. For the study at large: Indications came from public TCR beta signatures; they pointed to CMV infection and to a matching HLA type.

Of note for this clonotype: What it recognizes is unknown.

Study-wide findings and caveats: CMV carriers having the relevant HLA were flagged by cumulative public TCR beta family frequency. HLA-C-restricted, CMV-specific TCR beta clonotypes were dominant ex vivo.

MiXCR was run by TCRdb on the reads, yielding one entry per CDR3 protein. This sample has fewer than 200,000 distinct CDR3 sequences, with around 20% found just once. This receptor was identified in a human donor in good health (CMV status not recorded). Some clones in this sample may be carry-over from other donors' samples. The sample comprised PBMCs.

The CDR3 DNA reads as TGTGCCATCAGTGGTGGGACAGGGTCTGAAGCTTTCTTT. Encoded protein: CAISGGTGSEAFF. The rearrangement joins TRBV10-3 to TRBJ1-1, with 9 positions matching TRBD1. Germline trimming cut 4 bases from V and 6 bases from J; bases unmatched to any gene: 3. The CDR3 has 13 amino acids. Germline assignment: CDR1 ENHRY and CDR2 SYGVKD.